Listed here is a single T cell receptor (beta chain). This sample stems from a study of blood T cell repertoires in COVID-19. With V trimmed by 5 bases and J by 4 bases, 8 bases remained unmatched. From germline, CDR1 is MNHNS and CDR2 SASEGT. This CDR3 spans 15 amino acids. The protocol was immunoSEQ multiplex PCR, while the TCRdb copy is restricted to in-frame clones and leaves out a portion. The data show 95,000 to 150,000 clones, around 64% seen once. Sequenced: peripheral blood. The rearrangement joins TRBV6-1 to TRBJ1-2, with 9 bases aligning to TRBD1. This clonotype was obtained from a human donor with acute or convalescent COVID-19. The donor label of this sample is uncertain. The CDR3 nucleotides read TGTGCCAGCAGTTCCCCGGGACAGGGAATCTATGGCTACACCTTC. This codes for CASSSPGQGIYGYTF.